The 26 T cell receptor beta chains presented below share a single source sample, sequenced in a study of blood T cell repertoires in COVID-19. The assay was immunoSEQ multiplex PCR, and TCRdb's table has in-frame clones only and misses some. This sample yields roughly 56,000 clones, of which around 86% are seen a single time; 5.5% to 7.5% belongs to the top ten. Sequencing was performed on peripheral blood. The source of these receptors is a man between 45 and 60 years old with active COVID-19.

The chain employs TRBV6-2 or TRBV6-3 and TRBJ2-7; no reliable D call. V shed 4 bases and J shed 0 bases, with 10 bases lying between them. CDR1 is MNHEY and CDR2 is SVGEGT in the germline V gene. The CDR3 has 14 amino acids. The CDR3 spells CASSLTLSSYEQYF. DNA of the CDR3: TGTGCCAGCAGTTTGACATTGAGCTCCTACGAGCAGTACTTC.

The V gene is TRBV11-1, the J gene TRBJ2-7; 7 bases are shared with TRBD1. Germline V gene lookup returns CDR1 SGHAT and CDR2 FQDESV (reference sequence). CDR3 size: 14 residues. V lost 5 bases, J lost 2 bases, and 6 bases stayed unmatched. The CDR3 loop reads CASSQGTATYEQYF. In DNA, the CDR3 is TGTGCCAGCAGCCAAGGGACAGCAACCTACGAGCAGTACTTC.

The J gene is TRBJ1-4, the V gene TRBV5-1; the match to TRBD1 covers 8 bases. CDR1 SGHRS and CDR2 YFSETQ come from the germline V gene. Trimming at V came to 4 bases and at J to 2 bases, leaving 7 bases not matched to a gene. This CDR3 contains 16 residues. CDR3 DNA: TGCGCCAGCAGCCCAGGGGGCAAGGTGACTAATGAAAAACTGTTTTTT. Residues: CASSPGGKVTNEKLFF.

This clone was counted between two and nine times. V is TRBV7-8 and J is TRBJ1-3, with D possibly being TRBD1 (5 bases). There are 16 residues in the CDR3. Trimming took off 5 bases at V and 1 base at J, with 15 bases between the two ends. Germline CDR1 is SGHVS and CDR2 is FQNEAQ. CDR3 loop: CASSLQTARSGNTIYF. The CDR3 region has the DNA TGTGCCAGCAGCCTCCAGACAGCTAGGTCTGGAAACACCATATATTTT.

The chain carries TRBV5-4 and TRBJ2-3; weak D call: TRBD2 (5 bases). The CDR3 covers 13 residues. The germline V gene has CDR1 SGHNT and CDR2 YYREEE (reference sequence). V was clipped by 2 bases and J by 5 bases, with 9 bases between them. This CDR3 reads CASSFGGRDTQYF. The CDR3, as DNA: TGTGCCAGCAGCTTCGGCGGGCGAGATACGCAGTATTTT.

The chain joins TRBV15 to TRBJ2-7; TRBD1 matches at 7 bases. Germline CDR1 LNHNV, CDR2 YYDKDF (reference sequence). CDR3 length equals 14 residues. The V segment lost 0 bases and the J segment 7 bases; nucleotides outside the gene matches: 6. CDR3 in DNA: TGTGCCACCAGCAGAGATATAGGGGGCTGGGAGCAGTACTTC. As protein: CATSRDIGGWEQYF.

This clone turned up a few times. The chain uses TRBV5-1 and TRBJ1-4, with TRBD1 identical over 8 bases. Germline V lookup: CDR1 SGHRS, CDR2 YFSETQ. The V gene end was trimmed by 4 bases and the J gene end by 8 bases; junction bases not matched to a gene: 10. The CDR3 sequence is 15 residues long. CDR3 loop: CASSHDGQGGEKLFF. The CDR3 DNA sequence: TGCGCCAGCAGCCACGATGGACAGGGAGGGGAAAAACTGTTTTTT.

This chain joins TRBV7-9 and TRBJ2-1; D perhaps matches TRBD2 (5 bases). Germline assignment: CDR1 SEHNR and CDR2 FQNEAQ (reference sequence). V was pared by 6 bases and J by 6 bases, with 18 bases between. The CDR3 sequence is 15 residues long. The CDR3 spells CASRARLFLGNEQFF. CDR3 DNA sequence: TGTGCCAGCAGGGCGAGACTATTCCTGGGCAATGAGCAGTTCTTC.

The CDR3 here is CATSPRTSGGFYEQYF. Written as DNA, the CDR3 is TGTGCCACCAGCCCTAGGACTAGCGGGGGGTTCTACGAGCAGTACTTC. The J gene is TRBJ2-7, the V gene TRBV15, with TRBD2 identical over 14 bases. The CDR3 is 16 residues long. Trimming at V came to 5 bases and at J to 3 bases, leaving 6 bases not matched to a gene. Germline assignment: CDR1 LNHNV and CDR2 YYDKDF (reference sequence).

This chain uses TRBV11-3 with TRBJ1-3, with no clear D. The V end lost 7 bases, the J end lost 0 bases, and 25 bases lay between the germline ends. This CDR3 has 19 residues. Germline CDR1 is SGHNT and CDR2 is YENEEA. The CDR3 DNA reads TGTGCCAGCATCCGAGCGTGGTTGGTCCCTCCCAACTCTGGAAACACCATATATTTT. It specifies CASIRAWLVPPNSGNTIYF.

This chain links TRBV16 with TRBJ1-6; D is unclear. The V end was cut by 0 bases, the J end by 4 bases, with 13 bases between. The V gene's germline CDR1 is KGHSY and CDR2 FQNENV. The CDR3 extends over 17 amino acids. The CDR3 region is CASSQSLDSLYNSPLHF. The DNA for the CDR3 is TGTGCCAGCAGCCAATCCCTTGACTCCCTTTATAATTCACCCCTCCACTTT.

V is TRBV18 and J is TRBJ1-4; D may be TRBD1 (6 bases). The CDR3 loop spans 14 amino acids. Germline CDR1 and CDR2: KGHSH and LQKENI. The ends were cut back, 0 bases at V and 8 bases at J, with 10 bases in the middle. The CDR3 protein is CASSPPTGSEKLFF. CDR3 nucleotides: TGTGCCAGCTCACCACCGACAGGATCGGAAAAACTGTTTTTT.

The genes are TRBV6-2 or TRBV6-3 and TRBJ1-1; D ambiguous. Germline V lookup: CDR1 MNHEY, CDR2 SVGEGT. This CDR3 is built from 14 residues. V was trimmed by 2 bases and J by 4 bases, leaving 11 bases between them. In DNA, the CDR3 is TGTGCCAGCAGTTACACCCTGAGGAGCACTGAAGCTTTCTTT. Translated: CASSYTLRSTEAFF.

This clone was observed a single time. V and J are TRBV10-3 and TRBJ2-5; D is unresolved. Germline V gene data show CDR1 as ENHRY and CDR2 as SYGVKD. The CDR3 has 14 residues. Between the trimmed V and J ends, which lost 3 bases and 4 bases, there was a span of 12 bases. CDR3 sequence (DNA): TGTGCCATCAGTGAAAACAATAGAGGAGAGACCCAGTACTTC. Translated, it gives CAISENNRGETQYF.

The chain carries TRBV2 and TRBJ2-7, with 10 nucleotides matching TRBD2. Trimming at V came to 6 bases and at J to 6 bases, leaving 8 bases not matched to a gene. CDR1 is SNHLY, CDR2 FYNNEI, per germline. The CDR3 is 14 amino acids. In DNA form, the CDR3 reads TGTGCCAGCAGGGAGCGGGGGGGCTTTGGCGAGCAGTACTTC. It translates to CASRERGGFGEQYF.

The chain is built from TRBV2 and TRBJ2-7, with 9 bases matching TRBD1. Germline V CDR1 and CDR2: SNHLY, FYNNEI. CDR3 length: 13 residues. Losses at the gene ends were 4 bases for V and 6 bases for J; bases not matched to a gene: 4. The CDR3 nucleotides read TGTGCCAGCAGTGGGGGACAGGGACTCGAGCAGTACTTC. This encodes CASSGGQGLEQYF.

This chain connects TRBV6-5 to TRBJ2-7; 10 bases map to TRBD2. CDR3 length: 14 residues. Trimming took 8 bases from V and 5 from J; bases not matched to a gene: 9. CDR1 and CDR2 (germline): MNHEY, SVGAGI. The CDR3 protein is CASSLERGGDEQYF. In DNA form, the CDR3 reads TGTGCCAGCTCCCTGGAGCGGGGGGGGGACGAGCAGTACTTC.

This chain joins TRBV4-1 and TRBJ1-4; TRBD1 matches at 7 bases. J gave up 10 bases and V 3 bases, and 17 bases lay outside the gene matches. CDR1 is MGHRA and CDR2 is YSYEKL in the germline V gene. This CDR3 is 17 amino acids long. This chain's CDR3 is CASSQHPTGTAAGKLFF. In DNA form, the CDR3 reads TGCGCCAGCAGCCAGCATCCTACCGGGACAGCCGCGGGAAAACTGTTTTTT.

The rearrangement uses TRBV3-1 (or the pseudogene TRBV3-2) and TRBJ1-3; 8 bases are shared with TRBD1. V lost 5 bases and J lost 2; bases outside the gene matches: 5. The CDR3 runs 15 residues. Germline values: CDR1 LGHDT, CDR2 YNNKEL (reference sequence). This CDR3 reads CASSTSGGPGNTIYF. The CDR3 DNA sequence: TGTGCCAGCAGCACATCAGGGGGCCCTGGAAACACCATATATTTT.

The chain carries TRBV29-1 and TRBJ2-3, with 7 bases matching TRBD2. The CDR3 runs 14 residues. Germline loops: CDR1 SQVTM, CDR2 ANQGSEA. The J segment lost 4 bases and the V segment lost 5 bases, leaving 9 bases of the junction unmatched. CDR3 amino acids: CSVIAGLPPDTQYF. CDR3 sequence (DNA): TGCAGCGTTATAGCGGGTCTTCCCCCAGATACGCAGTATTTT.

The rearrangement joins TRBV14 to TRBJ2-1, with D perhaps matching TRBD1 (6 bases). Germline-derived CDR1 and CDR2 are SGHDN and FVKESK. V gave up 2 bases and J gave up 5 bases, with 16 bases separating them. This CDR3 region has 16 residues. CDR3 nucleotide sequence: TGTGCCAGCAGCCAATTCGGGTGGGGGCTAGACAATGAGCAGTTCTTC. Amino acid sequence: CASSQFGWGLDNEQFF.

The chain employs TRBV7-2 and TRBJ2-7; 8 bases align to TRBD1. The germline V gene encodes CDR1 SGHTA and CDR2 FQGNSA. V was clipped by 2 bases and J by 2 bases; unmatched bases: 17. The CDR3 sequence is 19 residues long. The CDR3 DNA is TGTGCCAGCAGCTTAAATCGCCGCAGGGGGCTCATCGTAGCCTACGAGCAGTACTTC. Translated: CASSLNRRRGLIVAYEQYF.

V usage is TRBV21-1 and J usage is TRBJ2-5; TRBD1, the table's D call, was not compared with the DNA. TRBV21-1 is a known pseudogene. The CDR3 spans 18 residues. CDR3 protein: CASSKALRLQDPQETQYF. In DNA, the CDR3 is TGTGCCAGCAGCAAAGCGCTAAGATTGCAGGATCCCCAAGAGACCCAGTACTTC.

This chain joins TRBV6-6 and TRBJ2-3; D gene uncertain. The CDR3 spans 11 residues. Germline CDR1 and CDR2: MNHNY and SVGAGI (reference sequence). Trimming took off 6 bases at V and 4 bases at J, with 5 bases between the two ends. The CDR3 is CASRVADTQYF. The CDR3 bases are TGTGCCAGCAGGGTAGCAGATACGCAGTATTTT.

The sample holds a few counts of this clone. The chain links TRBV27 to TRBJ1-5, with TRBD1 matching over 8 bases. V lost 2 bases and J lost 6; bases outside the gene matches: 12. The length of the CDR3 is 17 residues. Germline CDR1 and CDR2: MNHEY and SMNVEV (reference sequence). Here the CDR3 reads CASSLNPTGAGGQPQHF. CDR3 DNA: TGTGCCAGCAGTTTAAACCCGACAGGGGCCGGGGGTCAGCCCCAGCATTTT.

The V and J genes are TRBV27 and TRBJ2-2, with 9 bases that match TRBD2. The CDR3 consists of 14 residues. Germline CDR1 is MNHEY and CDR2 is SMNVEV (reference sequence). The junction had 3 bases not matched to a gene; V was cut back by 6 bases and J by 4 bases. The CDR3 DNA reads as TGTGCCAGCAGGAGGCGGGGGGGCACCGGGGAGCTGTTTTTT. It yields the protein CASRRRGGTGELFF.